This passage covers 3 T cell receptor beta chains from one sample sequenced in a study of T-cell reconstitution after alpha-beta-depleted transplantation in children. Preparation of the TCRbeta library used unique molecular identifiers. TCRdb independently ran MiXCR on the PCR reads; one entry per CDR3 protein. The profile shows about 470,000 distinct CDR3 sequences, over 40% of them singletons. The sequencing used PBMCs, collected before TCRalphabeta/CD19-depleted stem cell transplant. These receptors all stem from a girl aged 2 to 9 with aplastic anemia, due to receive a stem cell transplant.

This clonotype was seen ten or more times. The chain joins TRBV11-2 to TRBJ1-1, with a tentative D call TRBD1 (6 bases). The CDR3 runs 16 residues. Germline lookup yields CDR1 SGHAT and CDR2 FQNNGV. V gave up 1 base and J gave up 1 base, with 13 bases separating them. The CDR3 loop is CASSLGSGAGNTEAFF. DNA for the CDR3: TGTGCCAGCAGCTTAGGATCGGGGGCAGGGAACACTGAAGCTTTCTTT.

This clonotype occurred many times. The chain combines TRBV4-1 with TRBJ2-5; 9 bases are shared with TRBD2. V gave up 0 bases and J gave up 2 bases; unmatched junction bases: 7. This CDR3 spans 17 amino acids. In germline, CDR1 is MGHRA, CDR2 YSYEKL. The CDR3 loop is CASSQDRREGRQETQYF. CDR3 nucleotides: TGCGCCAGCAGCCAAGATCGGCGGGAGGGGAGGCAAGAGACCCAGTACTTC.

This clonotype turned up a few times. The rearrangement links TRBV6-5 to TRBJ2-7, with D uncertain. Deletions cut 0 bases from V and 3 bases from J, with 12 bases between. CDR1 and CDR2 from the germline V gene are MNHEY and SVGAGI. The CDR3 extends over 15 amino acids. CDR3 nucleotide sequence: TGTGCCAGCAGTTACTCGACGCTTCACTTCTACGAGCAGTACTTC. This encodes CASSYSTLHFYEQYF.